This TCR beta chain was identified during a study of T-cell reconstitution after alpha-beta-depleted transplantation in children. As it was prepared, the TCRbeta library received unique molecular identifiers. TCRdb re-called the PCR reads through MiXCR, storing one row per CDR3 protein. Here the sample spans 610,000 or so distinct CDR3 sequences, 27% being singletons. As concerns this clonotype: Antigen: not known.

Study results and caveats: By one year post-transplant, T-cell counts and diversity largely arose from T cells that were newly produced. There were reportedly several hundred expanded graft clones from which alpha-beta T cells came about two months after transplant. After transplant, high TCRbeta diversity at day 60 in some patients arose from surviving recipient T cells and thymic progenitors.

The trim removed 4 bases at V and 5 bases at J, leaving 10 bases unmatched. The CDR3 loop spans 15 amino acids. CDR1 is MGHDK and CDR2 is SYGVNS in the germline V gene. This rearrangement joins TRBV25-1 to TRBJ2-5; 7 bases are a match to TRBD1. Sequenced here: PBMCs, sampled before TCRalphabeta/CD19-depleted stem cell transplant. The TCR sequence derives from a boy under three years old with Wiskott-Aldrich syndrome, due to receive a stem cell transplant. CDR3 region: CASSVLDRPKETQYF. DNA for the CDR3: TGTGCCAGCAGTGTATTGGACAGGCCGAAGGAGACCCAGTACTTC.